The entry below gives a single T cell receptor beta chain sequence along with its context. The record originates from a study of T cell responses to AZD1222 COVID-19 vaccine. The protocol was immunoSEQ multiplex PCR, while the TCRdb copy is restricted to in-frame clones and leaves out a portion. The sample has about 180,000 clones, about 86% seen once. V lost 2 bases, J lost 5 bases, and 6 bases lay in between. The length of the CDR3 is 12 residues. The germline V gene encodes CDR1 MRHNA and CDR2 SNTAGT. The chain uses TRBV6-4 and TRBJ1-2; unclear D gene. The receptor was isolated from an adult in good health. Sequences were derived from peripheral blood, sampled on day 0 of AZD1222 vaccination. CDR3 coding DNA: TGTGCCAGCAGTGACCCAAAGTATGGCTACACCTTC. Amino acid sequence: CASSDPKYGYTF.